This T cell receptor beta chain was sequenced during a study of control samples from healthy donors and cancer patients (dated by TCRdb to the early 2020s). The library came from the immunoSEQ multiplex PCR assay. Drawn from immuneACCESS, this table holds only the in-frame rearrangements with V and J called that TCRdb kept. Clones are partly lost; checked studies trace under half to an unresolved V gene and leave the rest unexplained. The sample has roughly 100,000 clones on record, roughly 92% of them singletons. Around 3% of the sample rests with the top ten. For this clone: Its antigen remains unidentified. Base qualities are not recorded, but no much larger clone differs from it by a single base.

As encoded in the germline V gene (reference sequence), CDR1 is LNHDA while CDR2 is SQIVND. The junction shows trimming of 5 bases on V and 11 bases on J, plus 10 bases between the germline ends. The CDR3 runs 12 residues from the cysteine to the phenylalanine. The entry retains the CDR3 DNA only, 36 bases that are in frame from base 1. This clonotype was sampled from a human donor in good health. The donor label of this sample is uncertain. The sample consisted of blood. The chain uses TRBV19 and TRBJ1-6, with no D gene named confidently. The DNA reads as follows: TGTGCCAGTAGTGCCAGCTCAACACCCCTCCACTTT. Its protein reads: CASSASSTPLHF.